This T cell receptor (beta chain) was recovered during a study of metastatic and nonmetastatic thyroid tumors. Study overall: Repertoire data that came from the blood and tumor or nodule tissue of malignant and benign thyroid patients were compared.

This CDR3 has 14 amino acids. V was clipped by 0 bases and J by 3 bases, with 9 bases between them. Germline CDR1 and CDR2: SGDLS and YYNGEE. Methods used by the authors: To classify distant metastasis in papillary thyroid cancer, a model was built from CDR3 differences across clinicopathological groups. MiXCR reprocessed the PCR reads for TCRdb. It is TCRdb's table, rather than the study itself, that gives the V and J calls and clone size. This table has under 55,000 clones, roughly a sixth appearing once. The entire patient cohort was treatment-naive prior to thyroid surgery. Ten or more counts support this clone.

The clonotype comes from a female donor with papillary thyroid cancer or a benign thyroid nodule (not recorded which). Some clones in this sample may be carry-over from other donors' samples. The sequenced sample was blood. J is TRBJ2-5 and V is TRBV9, with D uncertain. The CDR3 DNA reads as TGTGCCAGCAGCGTAGATGATGGGGAAGAGACCCAGTACTTC. Translating it yields CASSVDDGEETQYF. Together with reference TRBV9 and TRBJ2-5, the CDR3 gives the full variable domain: DSGVTQTPKHLITATGQRVTLRCSPRSGDLSVYWYQQSLDQGLQFLIQYYNGEERAKGNILERFSAQQFPDLHSELNLSSLELGDSALYFCASSVDDGEETQYFGPGTRLLVL.